Described below is a single T cell receptor (beta chain) sequence and its context. Its binding antigen is unknown. Per-nucleotide qualities are absent, and no much larger clonotype sits a single base away. Sample time point, as interpreted from the label and publication: about 28 days (+/-7) after the second vaccine dose. AZD1222 recipients whose second dose came at about 4 weeks and those whose second dose came at about 12 weeks were combined into one group, since spike-specific TCR depth and breadth did not differ between the two schedules. The vaccinee samples were drawn from two UK trials, COV001 and COV002, one of which was a single-blind randomized controlled phase 2/3 trial testing AZD1222 (ChAdOx1 nCoV-19) in healthy adults. For TCRbeta chain sequencing, PBMC samples were collected from trial participants at day 0 and at day 28 after the second dose. The CDR3 regions of human TCRbeta chains were subjected to immunosequencing. The source study handled its data this way. TCRs in the repertoires were compared against a reference library of SARS-CoV-2-specific TCRs that had been generated with the MIRA antigen-specificity platform. Breadth was defined as the fraction of unique TCRs that were SARS-CoV-2-associated, and depth was defined as the fraction of total T cells that were SARS-CoV-2-associated. Using the MIRA data, each spike-specific TCR was assigned both to the spike region to which the TCR was reactive and to a CD4 or CD8 class. Log10-transformed breadth and depth values were compared by one-way ANOVA with Sidak's multiple comparisons tests. Drawn from immuneACCESS, this table holds only the in-frame rearrangements with V and J called that TCRdb kept. Clones are partly lost; checked studies trace under half to an unresolved V gene and leave the rest unexplained. V and J calls plus clone size are reproduced from that table; the DNA served to infer D and trimming. The sample table records 100,000 to 120,000 clones; approximately 94% of these occur just once. 2.9% of the sample lies in the top ten.

This sample was included in a study of T cell responses to AZD1222 COVID-19 vaccine (dated by TCRdb to about 2021). The study in broad terms: TCR sequencing covered fewer than 250 trial participants: approximately 200 given two doses of AZD1222 and approximately 26 given two doses of MenACWY control vaccine. Enrollment into the trials was organized by age into subgroups of 18-55, 56-69 and 70-plus years, and those subgroups contained roughly 150, 30 and 60 TCR-sequenced participants, respectively.

The CDR3 sequence holds 16 residues, the cysteine and phenylalanine included. The kept DNA is CDR3 alone, 48 bases in frame from the first base. V loses 2 bases at its end and J loses 5 bases; junction bases beyond the gene matches: 9. In the germline V gene, CDR1 corresponds to MDHEN and CDR2 to SYDVKM. Paper-wide results and their limitations: Nearly half of unique spike-specific TCRs reportedly recognized epitopes outside regions mutated in the B.1.351 and B.1.1.7 variants. In the small 56-69-year group, the increase in depth fell short of significance, most likely because of low power. Participants were mostly white British, with more females than males. The authors suggested clonal diversity may have been underestimated. Conclusions about previously exposed vaccinees are limited because only a handful of AZD1222 recipients were SARS-CoV-2 seropositive at baseline. Because no day 14 peak-response samples were available, the repertoires could be characterized only after the peak T cell response. Vaccine-associated CD4 TCRs spanned the whole spike protein, with dominant responses in regions 160-218 and 743-854. After two AZD1222 doses, spike-specific TCR breadth and depth were significantly higher than at day 0 and than in MenACWY recipients.

This receptor was identified in an adult who received the AZD1222 COVID-19 vaccine. The V and J segments used are TRBV28 and TRBJ1-5, with 7 central nucleotides matching TRBD1. The sample in question was peripheral blood, obtained 28 days after the second AZD1222 dose. The sequenced DNA: TGTGCCAGCAGTTTAAGGGCTTGGACAGGTCATCAGCCCCAGCATTTT. It translates as CASSLRAWTGHQPQHF.